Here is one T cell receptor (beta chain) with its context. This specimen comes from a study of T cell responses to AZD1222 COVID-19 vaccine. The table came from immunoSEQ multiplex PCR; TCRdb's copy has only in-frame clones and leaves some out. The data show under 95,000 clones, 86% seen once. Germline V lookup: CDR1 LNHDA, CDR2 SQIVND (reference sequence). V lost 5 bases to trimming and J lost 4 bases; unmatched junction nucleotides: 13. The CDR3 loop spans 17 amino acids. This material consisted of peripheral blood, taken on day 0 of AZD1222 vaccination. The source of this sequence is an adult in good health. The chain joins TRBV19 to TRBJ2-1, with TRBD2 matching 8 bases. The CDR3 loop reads CASSDNGGGAGYNEQFF. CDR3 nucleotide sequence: TGTGCCAGTAGTGATAACGGGGGGGGCGCGGGTTACAATGAGCAGTTCTTC.